This T cell receptor (beta chain) came from a study of a mutant IDH1 vaccine in newly diagnosed glioma. This clone was observed a single time. Antigen: not known. Trimming cost V 5 bases and J 0 bases; bases outside gene matches: 10. The CDR3 contains 19 residues. Germline V gene lookup returns CDR1 SEHNR and CDR2 FQNEAQ (reference sequence). Time point meaning: week 47, end of study. Each dose delivered 300 ug of mutant IDH1 20-mer peptide subcutaneously with imiquimod. Profiled with immunoSEQ multiplex PCR; TCRdb holds only in-frame clones, not every one. Here the sample spans tens of thousands of clones, approximately 78% being singletons.

This receptor was taken from a middle-aged man with glioma. The chain is built from TRBV7-9 and TRBJ2-4; 13 nucleotides align to TRBD2. This material consisted of PBMCs, taken from a glioma patient whose treatment included an IDH1 peptide vaccine. The DNA for the CDR3 is TGTGCCAGCAGCGGCCGACTAGCGGGGGGCCATCTAGCCAAAAACATTCAGTACTTC. Translation: CASSGRLAGGHLAKNIQYF.